This T cell receptor beta chain was retrieved from a study of PD-1 blockade in mismatch repair-deficient tumors. Across the study: Enrolled about 2013-2016, patients had progressing, pretreated mismatch repair-deficient cancers of about a dozen types.

Generated by immunoSEQ multiplex PCR, the TCRdb table keeps only in-frame clones and is missing some. The sample has about 25,000 clones, 65% to 85% seen once; the top ten hold just under 3%. Three pembrolizumab responders had their TCRs sequenced. The CDR3 totals 15 residues. Germline V CDR1 and CDR2: MNHNY, SVGAGI (reference sequence). Between the trimmed V and J ends, which lost 6 bases and 8 bases, there was a span of 23 bases. The V and J genes are TRBV6-6 and TRBJ2-7; the D gene is possibly TRBD2 (6 bases). The TCR originated in an adult with mismatch repair-deficient cancer. The specimen was PBMCs, collected before pembrolizumab treatment. CDR3 amino acids: CASRLDRDSPGKQYF. The DNA of the CDR3 is TGTGCCAGCAGATTAGACCGGGACTCCCCAGGCAAGCAGTACTTC.